The rows below give T cell receptor beta chains drawn from one sample of a study of T-cell reconstitution after alpha-beta-depleted transplantation in children. TCRdb reprocessed the PCR reads via MiXCR and lists one record per CDR3 protein. This table has around 210,000 distinct CDR3 sequences, approximately 7% appearing once. Specimen: PBMCs, collected before TCRalphabeta/CD19-depleted stem cell transplant. The receptors derive from a boy aged 2 to 9 with acute lymphoblastic leukemia, due to receive a stem cell transplant. The conserved cysteine and the conserved F or W are not part of the CDR3 here.

J gene,V gene,CDR3 protein
TRBJ1-2,TRBV2,ASSGDKPAGYT
TRBJ2-1,TRBV20-1,SARDRSGGRGNEQF
TRBJ2-5,TRBV28,ASSQDRGRGETQY
TRBJ2-7,TRBV28,ASSSTGSFHEQY
TRBJ2-7,TRBV12-3/TRBV12-4,ASTMSGTGREQY
TRBJ2-1,TRBV20-1,SAEHVQGRIYNEQF
TRBJ1-1,TRBV28,ASRSRASTEAF
TRBJ2-2,TRBV28,ASSFAGSEGHWGTGELF
TRBJ2-5,TRBV5-1,ASSWGTSDILVETQY
TRBJ2-1,TRBV2,ASSPPGEQF
TRBJ2-3,TRBV7-9,ASSFPRATGNTDTQY
TRBJ1-1,TRBV5-4,ASSLGGGVVTEAF
TRBJ2-1,TRBV9,ASGPGSINEQF